The clone carrying this TCR beta chain was seen more than once but under ten times. What it recognizes is unknown. TCRdb re-derived calls from the RT-PCR reads in MiXCR, one entry per CDR3 protein. This sample has hundreds of thousands of distinct CDR3 sequences, with approximately 14% found just once. From germline, CDR1 is KGHDR and CDR2 SFDVKD. Germline trimming cut 4 bases from V and 2 bases from J; bases unmatched to any gene: 7. The CDR3 spans 17 residues. The data were obtained in a study of response to subunit inactivated influenza vaccine. Overall study results and limits: The authors offered the suggestion that each seasonal influenza vaccination recruits few new T cells.

The rearrangement uses TRBV24-1 and TRBJ1-2; TRBD1 aligns across 12 bases. This TCR was sampled from a man aged 45-65 years who received an inactivated influenza vaccine. This specimen was PBMCs from blood, taken around 14 days before vaccination. CDR3 in amino acids: CATSEAGTGGQNYGYTF. CDR3 nucleotide sequence: TGTGCCACCAGTGAAGCCGGGACAGGGGGCCAAAACTATGGCTACACCTTC.